The T cell receptor (beta chain) described here comes from a study of graft-versus-host responses after intestinal transplantation. Assay: immunoSEQ multiplex PCR; the TCRdb copy retains only in-frame clones and omits some. The table includes tens of thousands of clones, roughly 90% detected once. The CDR3 extends over 15 amino acids. CDR1 is SSHAT and CDR2 is FNYEAQ in the germline V gene (reference sequence). This clone appeared a single time. The antigen remains undetermined. Relative to the germline gene, one junction end is altered; a read error may explain this. This chain joins TRBV7-7 and TRBJ2-2; D call uncertain. Sequenced here: unstimulated CD4+ T cells sorted from spleen or lymph node cells, sampled before transplant. The sequence was obtained from a human donor who was the organ donor for an intestinal transplant. The CDR3 DNA is TGTGCTAGCAGTCTGGCTGCTTCGAACACCGGGGAGCTGTTTTTT. Translated, it gives CASSLAASNTGELFF.